The clone carrying this T cell receptor beta chain was counted a single time. The PCR used 60 Vbeta and 13 Jbeta primers. Sequencing was performed with immunoSEQ multiplex PCR; in TCRdb, only in-frame clones are kept and a portion is missing. Counted here are roughly 160,000 clones, 77% occurring once; the ten biggest clones make up around 2%. This entry belongs to a study of cytomegalovirus exposure and HLA in healthy donors. The V and J ends lost 5 bases and 1 base respectively, with 6 bases between them. Germline loops: CDR1 SGDLS, CDR2 YYNGEE. The CDR3 is made up of 12 amino acids. The sequenced material came from PBMCs. The origin of this receptor is a man aged 45 to 65 in good health and CMV-seropositive. The chain joins TRBV9 to TRBJ2-5; D may be TRBD2 (6 bases). In DNA, the CDR3 is TGTGCCAGCAGTAGCGGCCAAGAGACCCAGTACTTC. Its protein product is CASSSGQETQYF.